Detailed here is one T cell receptor (beta chain). The CDR3 contains 17 residues. Trimming took off 5 bases at V and 2 bases at J, with 19 bases between the two ends. The germline CDR1 and CDR2 sequences are SGHAT and FQNNGV. The sample originates from a study of T cell responses to AZD1222 COVID-19 vaccine. Produced via immunoSEQ multiplex PCR; TCRdb's table is partial and in-frame only. The table has over 80,000 clones, roughly nine tenths seen once. The rearrangement links TRBV11-2 to TRBJ2-1, with a weak D call TRBD2 (5 bases). This receptor was obtained from an adult in good health. The sequenced sample was peripheral blood, obtained on day 0 of AZD1222 vaccination. The CDR3 here is CASSPPGSGYPYNEQFF. DNA for the CDR3: TGTGCCAGCAGCCCACCCGGAAGCGGCTACCCCTACAATGAGCAGTTCTTC.